Listed here are 7 T cell receptor beta chains from one sample, sequenced in a study of T-cell memory formation after mild COVID-19. Each CDR3 protein gets one entry after TCRdb re-called the 5' RACE reads with MiXCR. The sample shows roughly 110,000 distinct CDR3 sequences, 9.5% to 15% of them seen only once. Sequences were obtained from PBMCs or a T cell subset sorted from them (not recorded which). These receptors all come from an adult woman who had mild COVID-19 (a few samples of this study predate the infection). Cell type and time point are not known.

This chain joins TRBV6-5 and TRBJ2-7; tentatively, D is TRBD1 or TRBD2 (5 bases each). CDR1 and CDR2 (germline): MNHEY, SVGAGI. The CDR3 loop spans 13 amino acids. Trimming took off 6 bases at V and 5 bases at J, with 14 bases between the two ends. The CDR3: CASSRGPLNEQYF. In DNA form, the CDR3 reads TGTGCCAGCAGCCGGGGACCTTTAAACGAGCAGTACTTC.

This clonotype turned up a few times. This rearrangement joins TRBV4-3 to TRBJ2-7; D is possibly TRBD2 (6 bases). The CDR3 length is 15 residues. In germline, CDR1 is LGHNA, CDR2 YSLEER. The V end was cut by 0 bases, the J end by 2 bases, with 11 bases between. DNA of the CDR3: TGCGCCAGCAGCCAAGATGTTTCGGGAGCCTACGAGCAGTACTTC. Residues: CASSQDVSGAYEQYF.

This clonotype was recorded a few times. The chain employs TRBV29-1 and TRBJ2-1; possibly TRBD1 for D (5 bases). Germline CDR1 and CDR2: SQVTM and ANQGSEA. Trimming removed 4 bases at V and 4 bases at J, with 8 bases between. The CDR3 is made up of 12 amino acids. The CDR3 is CSVVGEYNEQFF. DNA of the CDR3: TGCAGCGTTGTAGGGGAATACAATGAGCAGTTCTTC.

This clonotype was counted between two and nine times. The chain has TRBV7-2 and TRBJ2-5, with D possibly TRBD1 on 6 matching bases. The CDR3 loop spans 13 amino acids. Trimming pared 6 bases from V and 3 bases from J, leaving 11 bases between. Germline V gives CDR1 SGHTA, CDR2 FQGNSA. The CDR3 DNA reads TGTGCCAGCAGACCCGGACAGAAAGAGACCCAGTACTTC. Its translation: CASRPGQKETQYF.

The chain links TRBV15 to TRBJ2-7, with D possibly being TRBD1 or TRBD2 (6 bases each). The CDR3 loop spans 17 amino acids. Trimming took off 0 bases at V and 3 bases at J, with 18 bases between the two ends. The germline gives CDR1 LNHNV, CDR2 YYDKDF (reference sequence). CDR3 nucleotides: TGTGCCACCAGCAGAGATCGGTGGGGGGCCGCCTACTACGAGCAGTACTTC. Protein sequence: CATSRDRWGAAYYEQYF.

As for this clonotype: A single base separates this from a much larger clone, so it may be a read error. The rearrangement links TRBV7-7 to TRBJ2-2; 8 positions agree with TRBD1. The CDR3 length is 15 residues. Germline V gene sequence: CDR1 SSHAT, CDR2 FNYEAQ (reference sequence). CDR3 DNA sequence: TGTGGTAGCAGCTCCGGGACAGGGAACACCGGGGAGCTGTTTTTT. This encodes CGSSSGTGNTGELFF. The entire variable domain, with the rest obtained from reference TRBV7-7 and TRBJ2-2, is as follows: GAGVSQSPRYKVTKRGQDVTLRCDPISSHATLYWYQQALGQGPEFLTYFNYEAQPDKSGLPSDRFSAERPEGSISTLTIQRTEQRDSAMYRCGSSSGTGNTGELFFGEGSRLTVL.

This clonotype was found many times. The chain joins TRBV2 to TRBJ2-5; 8 bases are shared with TRBD2. The CDR3 is 11 residues long. Germline CDR1 SNHLY, CDR2 FYNNEI. Trimming took 8 bases from V and 5 from J; bases not matched to a gene: 1. The CDR3 DNA reads TGTGCCAGCGGACTAGCCGAGACCCAGTACTTC. Its translation: CASGLAETQYF.